The clone carrying this T cell receptor (beta chain) is labeled as medium-sized. Study processing details: Nucleated cell counts were estimated from reference gene primer amplification. Some clones are missing from TCRdb's copy, which holds only in-frame ones; the method was immunoSEQ multiplex PCR. The V and J calls and clone size were taken over from that table, and D and trimming were inferred from the DNA. This repertoire shows 50,000 to 55,000 clones, more than 75% found once; its top ten account for around 6.5%. This specimen comes from a study of blood T cell repertoires in COVID-19. In the study overall: Both acute and convalescent COVID-19 samples were obtained from the United States, Italy and Spain.

In germline, CDR1 is SGHNT, CDR2 YYREEE (reference sequence). Deletions cut 4 bases from V and 4 bases from J, with 11 bases between. This CDR3 spans 13 amino acids. The receptor was derived from a man aged 45-65 years with active COVID-19. Sequenced input: peripheral blood. The genes are TRBV5-4 and TRBJ1-2; no clear D. The CDR3 spells CASSGSETYGYTF. For the CDR3, the DNA is TGTGCCAGCAGCGGCTCGGAGACCTATGGCTACACCTTC. The whole variable domain, filled in from reference TRBV5-4 and TRBJ1-2, reads ETGVTQSPTHLIKTRGQQVTLRCSSQSGHNTVSWYQQALGQGPQFIFQYYREEENGRGNFPPRFSGLQFPNYSSELNVNALELDDSALYLCASSGSETYGYTFGSGTRLTVV.